This T cell receptor (beta chain) was observed in a study of blood T cells in healthy people across ages. Study background: In model experiments, template switching was able to capture about one barcoded beta molecule for every two T cells that were present.

Through a sample-barcoded 5' primer and a J-beta primer mix, a second PCR was run for 7 to 11 cycles. Tags on each cDNA molecule came from a template-switch adaptor with 12 random nucleotides. TCRdb re-called the 5' RACE reads with MiXCR, one entry per CDR3 protein. The data contain hundreds of thousands of distinct CDR3 sequences, 43% of them seen just once; the ten biggest clones take up 20% to 25%. From germline, CDR1 is ENHRY and CDR2 SYGVKD. This CDR3 comprises 15 residues. Each sample had at least 6.5 million PBMCs isolated. This clonotype was detected a few times. Its antigen is unknown. One junction end does not reproduce the germline sequence, and a read error may be involved. Study outcomes and limitations: TCR beta diversity per million T cells fell roughly linearly with age.

The sequence came from a woman aged 55-70 years in good health. The J gene is TRBJ2-7, the V gene TRBV10-3; the match to TRBD1 covers 8 bases. Source material: blood. The CDR3 loop reads CTISERTGLSHEQYF. For the CDR3, the DNA is TGTACCATCAGTGAAAGGACAGGGCTCTCTCACGAGCAGTACTTC.